The 3 T cell receptor beta chains listed next were all sequenced from one sample in a study of T cells after yellow fever vaccination. From the 5' RACE reads, TCRdb called clonotypes with MiXCR, one entry per CDR3 protein. Of 25,000 to 35,000 distinct CDR3 sequences listed, around 4.8% are singletons. This specimen was CD8+ T cells sorted from PBMCs, taken 5 days after the yellow fever booster vaccination. The receptors were sampled from a man younger than 45 who received the YFV17D yellow fever vaccine.

The sample holds many counts of this clonotype. The rearrangement uses TRBV30 and TRBJ2-3; 8 bases match TRBD1. Germline-derived CDR1 and CDR2 are GTSNPN and SVGIG (reference sequence). The V segment lost 2 bases and the J segment 4 bases; nucleotides outside the gene matches: 14. The CDR3 has 17 residues. In DNA form, the CDR3 reads TGTGCCTGGAGTCCCCACCCGCCGGACAGGGCCCCAGATACGCAGTATTTT. Its translation is CAWSPHPPDRAPDTQYF.

Many counts were recorded for this clonotype. This sequence joins TRBV14 and TRBJ2-1; D possibly uses TRBD1 or TRBD2 (5 bases each). CDR3 length equals 15 residues. V was cut by 1 base and J by 9 bases, with 16 bases left in between. The V gene's germline CDR1 is SGHDN and CDR2 FVKESK. The CDR3, as DNA: TGTGCCAGCAGCCAAGCCGGGGACCCCTGGGGTGAGCAGTTCTTC. Translation gives CASSQAGDPWGEQFF.

This clonotype was found many times. The rearrangement joins TRBV5-5 to TRBJ2-5; TRBD1 is a possible D gene (6 bases). CDR3 length: 16 residues. V lost 0 bases to trimming and J lost 2 bases, with 14 bases between them. Germline lookup yields CDR1 SGHKS and CDR2 YYEKEE (reference sequence). CDR3 bases: TGTGCCAGCAGCTTGGGGACGGACAGCACGCAAGAGACCCAGTACTTC. Translated, it gives CASSLGTDSTQETQYF.